This T cell receptor beta chain came from a study of long-term antiretroviral therapy in people with HIV. Whole-study results and caveats: In samples taken after ART, diversity increased but remained below transplant donor control levels. Absence of data on ART adherence, viral resistance or therapy changes was noted.

The CDR3 covers 17 residues. The V and J ends lost 0 bases and 5 bases respectively, with 18 bases between them. At the survey level, the v3.0 immunoSEQ assay was run. Per-sample sequencing targets were roughly 40,000-50,000 T-cell genomes. Clones were sequenced by immunoSEQ multiplex PCR, and TCRdb holds only the in-frame ones, with some missing. The data hold around 23,000 clones, with around three quarters observed a single time. With regard to this clone: Antigen: not known.

Sequences were derived from unsorted PBMCs, sampled 2.1 years after starting antiretroviral therapy. The TCR was taken from a man aged 25-45 years with HIV. The chain links TRBV23-1 to TRBJ2-3; no reliable D call. TRBV23-1 is an open reading frame, and its role is uncertain. CDR3 in amino acids: CASSQSVALTRLDTQYF. DNA for the CDR3: TGCGCCAGCAGTCAATCGGTAGCCCTTACTCGTCTAGATACGCAGTATTTT.